This is a list of T cell receptor beta chains from one sample in a study of T cell responses to AZD1222 COVID-19 vaccine. This table comes from immunoSEQ multiplex PCR, and its TCRdb copy is limited to in-frame clones, with some not included. Of roughly 200,000 clones listed, roughly 91% were seen once; the top ten hold less than 1.2%. The material was peripheral blood, obtained on day 0 of MenACWY control vaccination. The receptors were sampled from an adult in good health. Each CDR3 is given with its conserved first and last residue. Clone size is stated in some rows and not others, as once, few, many or a class when expanded.

V	size	J	CDR3
TRBV7-2	-	TRBJ1-1	CAGRSVTEAFF
TRBV7-2	-	TRBJ1-5	CASSMRVGNQPQHF
TRBV12-3/TRBV12-4	-	TRBJ1-2	CASSLFSYYGYTF
TRBV19	-	TRBJ1-1	CASSFDRGNTEAFF
TRBV7-9	-	TRBJ1-6	CASGIGTQGPLHF
TRBV30	-	TRBJ2-7	CAWSVRGEQYF
TRBV4-2	-	TRBJ2-7	CASSQGLIRGTGVLYEQYF
TRBV30	-	TRBJ1-6	CAWTDRAPPALHF
TRBV6-1	-	TRBJ1-2	CASSESTGDDGYTF
TRBV3-1/TRBV3-2	-	TRBJ2-1	CASSQDQGVSGNEQFF
TRBV6-2/TRBV6-3	-	TRBJ1-6	CASSSSGTTRSSPLHF
TRBV5-1	-	TRBJ2-2	CASKFLAGTGELFF
TRBV30	-	TRBJ1-5	CAWSVQQGQPQHF
TRBV6-2/TRBV6-3	-	TRBJ2-1	CASSYSGGNNEQFF
TRBV18	-	TRBJ2-5	CASSVDKEETQYF
TRBV9	-	TRBJ2-2	CASSVGGSNTGELFF
TRBV10-2	-	TRBJ2-7	CASRTGSYEQYF
TRBV5-4	-	TRBJ1-2	CASSSGHSGAYGYTF
TRBV5-6	-	TRBJ1-2	CASSPGAGYTF
TRBV7-2	-	TRBJ1-2	CASSLGGVPNYGYTF
TRBV4-3	once	TRBJ2-2	CASSQEAGADTGELFF
TRBV18	-	TRBJ1-4	CASSPSKVDNEKLFF
TRBV6-5	-	TRBJ1-5	CASSYSRTGNQPQHF
TRBV7-2	-	TRBJ2-2	CASSLAGGNTGELFF
TRBV5-1	-	TRBJ1-5	CASSSGSNQPQHF
TRBV5-1	-	TRBJ2-1	CASSTVRGLRGNEQFF
TRBV7-9	-	TRBJ2-7	CASSPRNRVPYEQYF
TRBV12-3/TRBV12-4	-	TRBJ1-6	CASSSGSPLHF
TRBV6-1	-	TRBJ2-7	CASSSDRGRSYEQYF
TRBV6-5	-	TRBJ1-1	CASSYIDTNTEAFF
TRBV19	-	TRBJ1-4	CASSKAGTGNEKLFF
TRBV28	-	TRBJ1-5	CASEGTVNQPQHF
TRBV28	-	TRBJ2-7	CASSPPGASAGGRGEQYF
TRBV5-1	-	TRBJ2-5	CASSLDTGILETQYF
TRBV6-5	-	TRBJ1-4	CASRTMLDSGPLFF
TRBV6-6	-	TRBJ2-1	CASSNLRRGNRIEQFF
TRBV6-5	once	TRBJ2-2	CASSSLGTANTGELFF
TRBV5-1	-	TRBJ2-5	CASSATSGGRETQYF
TRBV7-2	-	TRBJ2-3	CASSLGLAGVTDTQYF
TRBV7-2	-	TRBJ2-3	CASSTRGRGGDTQYF
TRBV12-5	-	TRBJ1-4	CASAMGGLVEKLFF
TRBV19	-	TRBJ1-2	CAISPRGYYGYTF
TRBV28	-	TRBJ1-2	CASSETGYTF
TRBV3-1/TRBV3-2	-	TRBJ1-5	CASSQDGTGNQPQHF
TRBV7-3	-	TRBJ2-1	CASSLTGTGEQFF
TRBV5-1	-	TRBJ2-7	CASTGGDGLKEQYF
TRBV5-1	-	TRBJ1-2	CASSVTGDNYGYTF
TRBV7-9	-	TRBJ1-1	CASSTRTAMNTEAFF